Below, 18 T cell receptor beta chains from the same sample are listed, as sequenced in a study of shared clonotypes between healthy human individuals. The method was immunoSEQ multiplex PCR; TCRdb's version includes in-frame clones alone and lacks a portion of them. The sample has about 1 million clones; about 74% are singletons. The sequenced material came from memory CD4+ T cells sorted from blood. The subset was: CD45RA-negative fraction. These receptor sequences come from a man between 18 and 29 years old in good health.

This clone was detected many times. The chain uses TRBV4-3 and TRBJ2-4; no clear D. V was trimmed by 0 bases and J by 6 bases, leaving 3 bases between them. Germline CDR1 reads LGHNA; CDR2 reads YSLEER. The CDR3 length is 12 residues. CDR3 residues: CASSQDRNIQYF. CDR3 DNA: TGCGCCAGCAGCCAAGATAGAAACATTCAGTACTTC.

The chain couples TRBV6-5 to TRBJ1-6, with 9 bases fitting TRBD1. Germline lookup yields CDR1 MNHEY and CDR2 SVGAGI. CDR3 size: 14 residues. J lost 9 bases, V lost 6 bases, and 6 bases had no gene match. CDR3 bases: TGTGCCAGCAGCACAGGGGGCGCGGGTTCACCCCTCCACTTT. Translated: CASSTGGAGSPLHF.

The J gene is TRBJ1-2, the V gene TRBV2, with D possibly being TRBD1 (5 bases). The CDR3 extends over 10 amino acids. Germline V gene data show CDR1 as SNHLY and CDR2 as FYNNEI. Trimming left V 10 bases short and J 4 bases short, with 7 bases between. As DNA, the CDR3 is TGTGCCACCGGGACCTATGGCTACACCTTC. Residues: CATGTYGYTF.

This clone was counted a single time. Other DNA sequences in the same sample also yield this CDR3. The J gene is TRBJ2-5, the V gene TRBV9; 8 nucleotides line up with TRBD2. The CDR3 has 13 amino acids. Germline V lookup: CDR1 SGDLS, CDR2 YYNGEE. V shed 3 bases, J shed 4 bases, and the junction held 2 bases outside the gene matches. The CDR3 protein is CASSARGGETQYF. The CDR3, as DNA: TGTGCCAGCAGCGCACGGGGGGGAGAGACCCAGTACTTC.

This chain links TRBV5-4 with TRBJ2-5; D remains ambiguous. This CDR3 is 12 amino acids long. Trimming stripped 4 bases from V and 3 bases from J, with 7 bases between. Germline V gives CDR1 SGHNT, CDR2 YYREEE (reference sequence). The CDR3 coding sequence is TGTGCCAGCAGCCTGTGGGAAGAGACCCAGTACTTC. This gives the protein CASSLWEETQYF. Combining the CDR3 with reference TRBV5-4 and TRBJ2-5 gives the whole variable domain ETGVTQSPTHLIKTRGQQVTLRCSSQSGHNTVSWYQQALGQGPQFIFQYYREEENGRGNFPPRFSGLQFPNYSSELNVNALELDDSALYLCASSLWEETQYFGPGTRLLVL.

The chain is built from TRBV12-2 and TRBJ2-7; the table assigns TRBD2, which was not confirmed against the DNA. TRBV12-2 counts as a pseudogene. This CDR3 is 17 amino acids long. In DNA form, the CDR3 reads TGTGCAAGTCGCGTAGAGCCTAGCGGGTCTTACTCCTACGAGCAGTACTTC. Its translation is CASRVEPSGSYSYEQYF.

This clone has only a few counts. V gene TRBV30 combines with J gene TRBJ1-2; no clear D. The CDR3 runs to 12 residues. Germline V gene data show CDR1 as GTSNPN and CDR2 as SVGIG (reference sequence). V was clipped by 3 bases and J by 0 bases, with 5 bases between them. The CDR3 protein is CAWRDANYGYTF. CDR3 sequence (DNA): TGTGCCTGGAGAGACGCTAACTATGGCTACACCTTC. The full variable domain, rest sourced from reference TRBV30 and TRBJ1-2, is SQTIHQWPATLVQPVGSPLSLECTVEGTSNPNLYWYRQAAGRGLQLLFYSVGIGQISSEVPQNLSASRPQDRQFILSSKKLLLSDSGFYLCAWRDANYGYTFGSGTRLTVV.

The rearrangement uses TRBV6-1 and TRBJ2-4; D may be TRBD1 (6 bases). The CDR3 covers 16 residues. Germline CDR1 reads MNHNS; CDR2 reads SASEGT. V was pared by 4 bases and J by 4 bases, with 17 bases between. In nucleotides, the CDR3 is TGTGCCAGCAGTGGGACGCCGACAGGAACTAAAAACATTCAGTACTTC. Encoded protein: CASSGTPTGTKNIQYF.

The chain has TRBV6-1 and TRBJ1-5; D gene ambiguous. V shed 11 bases and J shed 3 bases, with 17 bases lying between them. Germline V gene lookup returns CDR1 MNHNS and CDR2 SASEGT. The CDR3 contains 14 residues. Here the CDR3 reads CASTQELVNQPQHF. The CDR3 region has the DNA TGTGCCTCCACTCAGGAGCTGGTCAATCAGCCCCAGCATTTT.

The chain links TRBV7-2 to TRBJ1-5; 9 bases match TRBD1. The CDR3 is made up of 16 amino acids. The germline V gene has CDR1 SGHTA and CDR2 FQGNSA. Losses at the gene ends were 5 bases for V and 4 bases for J; bases not matched to a gene: 9. For the CDR3, the DNA is TGTGCCAGCAGCCCTCCCCGACAGGGGGGTAATCAGCCCCAGCATTTT. Translating it yields CASSPPRQGGNQPQHF.

The chain has TRBV15 and TRBJ1-1; D gene ambiguous. V gave up 1 base and J gave up 4 bases, with 10 bases separating them. There are 14 residues in the CDR3. CDR1 and CDR2 (germline): LNHNV, YYDKDF (reference sequence). CDR3 sequence reads: CATSRARWSTEAFF. In DNA, the CDR3 is TGTGCCACCAGCAGAGCCAGGTGGAGCACTGAAGCTTTCTTT.

The V gene is TRBV6-1, the J gene TRBJ1-1; a weak D match, TRBD1 (5 bases). CDR1 and CDR2 from the germline V gene are MNHNS and SASEGT. The length of the CDR3 is 14 residues. V shed 7 bases and J shed 1 base, with 13 bases lying between them. As DNA, the CDR3 is TGTGCCAGCAAGAGGGGCACCGCGAACACTGAAGCTTTCTTT. Translating it yields CASKRGTANTEAFF.

The sample holds a few counts of this clone. V is TRBV2 and J is TRBJ2-4; D is possibly TRBD1 or TRBD2 (5 bases each). Germline CDR1 SNHLY, CDR2 FYNNEI. CDR3 length: 16 amino acids. V was clipped by 8 bases and J by 0 bases, with 17 bases between them. CDR3 sequence reads: CASGGDVGIAKNIQYF. As DNA, the CDR3 is TGTGCCAGCGGGGGAGACGTGGGAATAGCCAAAAACATTCAGTACTTC.

V and J are TRBV6-1 and TRBJ2-2; 8 positions match TRBD1. The CDR3 is 14 residues long. The J segment lost 3 bases and the V segment lost 6 bases, leaving 3 bases of the junction unmatched. The V gene's germline CDR1 is MNHNS and CDR2 SASEGT. The CDR3 region has the DNA TGTGCCAGCAGGTACAGGGGGGACACCGGGGAGCTGTTTTTT. Encoded protein: CASRYRGDTGELFF.

The V and J genes are TRBV6-6 and TRBJ1-3, with D hard to call. Trimming shortened V by 2 bases and J by 4 bases, and 9 bases separated the two germline ends. Germline loops: CDR1 MNHNY, CDR2 SVGAGI (reference sequence). This CDR3 is 14 amino acids long. The CDR3 DNA is TGTGCCAGCAGTTACGGGTCACAGGGAAACACCATATATTTT. Translated, it gives CASSYGSQGNTIYF.

This chain connects TRBV6-1 to TRBJ1-5; 7 bases agree with TRBD1. Losses at the gene ends were 1 base for V and 13 bases for J; bases not matched to a gene: 7. This CDR3 has 13 amino acids. Germline V CDR1 and CDR2: MNHNS, SASEGT. Written as DNA, the CDR3 is TGTGCCAGCAGTGAAGATTTTGTCAGGGGGCAGCATTTT. Translation: CASSEDFVRGQHF.

The chain combines TRBV4-2 with TRBJ2-2; TRBD1 matches at 8 bases. Germline V gene data show CDR1 as LGHNA and CDR2 as YNFKEQ. The J segment lost 1 base and the V segment lost 2 bases, leaving 6 bases of the junction unmatched. The CDR3 is 17 residues long. The CDR3 DNA reads as TGTGCCAGCAGCCAATACGGACAGGGATTGAACACCGGGGAGCTGTTTTTT. It translates to CASSQYGQGLNTGELFF.

This clone appeared a few times. The chain is built from TRBV18 and TRBJ2-1, with TRBD1 identical over 9 bases. Germline CDR1 reads KGHSH; CDR2 reads LQKENI. The CDR3 spans 15 residues. V lost 3 bases to trimming and J lost 5 bases; unmatched junction nucleotides: 5. CDR3 protein: CASSPGQGRNNEQFF. The CDR3 DNA follows: TGTGCCAGCTCACCCGGACAGGGGCGAAACAATGAGCAGTTCTTC.